A single sample is the source of the 20 T cell receptor beta chains below, sequenced in a study of OX40 agonist ivuxolimab in advanced cancers. TCRdb keeps only in-frame clones here, not all; method: immunoSEQ multiplex PCR. The table includes over 80,000 clones, about 86% detected once. Sequenced material: CD4+ or CD8+ T cells sorted from blood, taken in a trial of the OX40 agonist ivuxolimab. The receptors stem from an adult with an advanced solid tumor such as melanoma, head and neck, liver or kidney cancer.

In its sample, this clone was seen once. The gene calls are TRBV7-2 and TRBJ1-3; D not certain. The CDR3 length is 13 residues. V was clipped by 7 bases and J by 1 base, with 8 bases between them. The V gene's germline CDR1 is SGHTA and CDR2 FQGNSA. This CDR3 reads CASKVPSGNTIYF. The CDR3 DNA is TGTGCCAGCAAAGTCCCTTCTGGAAACACCATATATTTT.

The V gene is TRBV30, the J gene TRBJ1-1; the D is unclear. Trimming shortened V by 4 bases and J by 1 base, and 10 bases separated the two germline ends. From germline, CDR1 is GTSNPN and CDR2 SVGIG (reference sequence). The CDR3 spans 13 residues. The CDR3 DNA sequence: TGTGCCTGGATTTGGACGGCGAACACTGAAGCTTTCTTT. This gives the protein CAWIWTANTEAFF. The full variable domain, completed using reference TRBV30 and TRBJ1-1, is SQTIHQWPATLVQPVGSPLSLECTVEGTSNPNLYWYRQAAGRGLQLLFYSVGIGQISSEVPQNLSASRPQDRQFILSSKKLLLSDSGFYLCAWIWTANTEAFFGQGTRLTVV.

The J gene is TRBJ1-3, the V gene TRBV6-5; 8 bases line up with TRBD1. The CDR3 runs to 13 residues. With V trimmed by 5 bases and J by 4 bases, 1 base remained unmatched. Germline V gene sequence: CDR1 MNHEY, CDR2 SVGAGI. CDR3 residues: CASSGDRGNTIYF. Written as DNA, the CDR3 is TGTGCCAGCAGTGGGGACAGGGGAAACACCATATATTTT.

The gene calls are TRBV9 and TRBJ1-3; tentative D call: TRBD1 (6 bases). CDR3 length: 17 amino acids. V was cut by 2 bases and J by 0 bases, with 15 bases left in between. Germline V gene sequence: CDR1 SGDLS, CDR2 YYNGEE. CDR3 region: CASSVSYGGYSGNTIYF. CDR3 in DNA: TGTGCCAGCAGCGTGAGCTACGGGGGCTACTCTGGAAACACCATATATTTT.

The chain recombines TRBV6-1 with TRBJ1-5; D not certain. The germline CDR1 and CDR2 sequences are MNHNS and SASEGT. The CDR3 consists of 12 residues. V was clipped by 6 bases and J by 7 bases, with 10 bases between them. The CDR3 nucleotides read TGTGCCAGCAGCGCATGGGAGCAGCCCCAGCATTTT. Protein product: CASSAWEQPQHF.

This sequence joins TRBV7-9 and TRBJ2-1, with D unclear. V was trimmed by 3 bases and J by 4 bases, leaving 13 bases between them. The germline V gene has CDR1 SEHNR and CDR2 FQNEAQ (reference sequence). This CDR3 region has 15 residues. In DNA, the CDR3 is TGTGCCAGCAGCTTCGGAGATGTTGGTTACAATGAGCAGTTCTTC. Its protein product is CASSFGDVGYNEQFF.

V and J are TRBV7-2 and TRBJ1-5; D call uncertain. This CDR3 is built from 12 residues. Trimming pared 3 bases from V and 3 bases from J, leaving 3 bases between. CDR1 SGHTA and CDR2 FQGNSA come from the germline V gene. The CDR3 nucleotides read TGTGCCAGCAGCTTGTACAATCAGCCCCAGCATTTT. It specifies CASSLYNQPQHF.

The chain has TRBV19 and TRBJ2-3; TRBD2 aligns across 12 bases. CDR3 size: 16 residues. Germline V CDR1 and CDR2: LNHDA, SQIVND (reference sequence). V gave up 6 bases and J gave up 6 bases; unmatched junction bases: 10. CDR3 sequence (DNA): TGTGCCAGTAGGACAAATGGGCTAGCGGGAGGGGATACGCAGTATTTT. Translation gives CASRTNGLAGGDTQYF.

This clone has a single count. This chain links TRBV11-3 with TRBJ2-3, with a weak D call TRBD2 (6 bases). This CDR3 has 14 amino acids. V dropped 4 bases and J dropped 2 bases, with 10 bases sitting between them. Germline assignment: CDR1 SGHNT and CDR2 YENEEA. The CDR3 loop is CASSSGGFTDTQYF. CDR3 sequence (DNA): TGTGCCAGCAGCTCTGGAGGGTTCACAGATACGCAGTATTTT.

The chain recombines TRBV30 with TRBJ1-5; TRBD1 might be the D (6 bases). With 0 bases removed from V and 8 bases from J, the gap between germline ends came to 14 bases. The CDR3 length is 14 residues. The germline CDR1 and CDR2 sequences are GTSNPN and SVGIG (reference sequence). The chain's CDR3 is CAWSVGGGRKPQHF. The CDR3 DNA reads TGTGCCTGGAGTGTAGGGGGAGGCAGGAAGCCCCAGCATTTT.

This chain links TRBV7-3 with TRBJ2-5, with D possibly called TRBD1 or TRBD2 (6 bases each). Germline loops: CDR1 SGHTA, CDR2 FQGTGA. V was pared by 5 bases and J by 5 bases, with 12 bases between. CDR3 length: 13 amino acids. The CDR3 DNA is TGTGCCAGCAGCATACAGGGAGGTGAGACCCAGTACTTC. Protein: CASSIQGGETQYF.

This clone was picked up a small number of times. The genes are TRBV29-1 and TRBJ2-5; no reliable D call. Germline V gene lookup returns CDR1 SQVTM and CDR2 ANQGSEA. Trimming cost V 7 bases and J 2 bases, with 14 bases left between them. This CDR3 is 13 amino acids long. CDR3 sequence (DNA): TGCAGCGCCGTCGGGTCGTCACAAGAGACCCAGTACTTC. Amino acids: CSAVGSSQETQYF.

V usage is TRBV19 and J usage is TRBJ2-2; D assignment may be TRBD1 or TRBD2 (5 bases each). Per the germline V gene, CDR1 is LNHDA and CDR2 is SQIVND (reference sequence). The CDR3 extends over 15 amino acids. V was cut by 5 bases and J by 9 bases, with 19 bases left in between. DNA for the CDR3: TGTGCCAGTAGTGTCTCCGGGACGTCCCACCGGGAGCTGTTTTTT. Translation: CASSVSGTSHRELFF.

The table lists this clone with a few counts. This chain's CDR3 is CASSPATDGSEQYF. Written as DNA, the CDR3 is TGTGCCAGCAGCCCAGCCACGGACGGTTCCGAGCAGTACTTC. The chain links TRBV7-3 to TRBJ2-7; D gene uncertain. CDR1 SGHTA and CDR2 FQGTGA come from the germline V gene. V was trimmed by 5 bases and J by 6 bases, leaving 17 bases between them. CDR3 length: 14 residues.

The chain carries TRBV14 and TRBJ2-1, with D possibly called TRBD1 or TRBD2 (5 bases each). Germline values: CDR1 SGHDN, CDR2 FVKESK. This CDR3 is built from 13 residues. Between the trimmed V and J ends, which lost 6 bases and 2 bases, there was a span of 8 bases. CDR3 loop: CASSEGPYNEQFF. The CDR3 DNA follows: TGTGCCAGCAGTGAGGGGCCCTACAATGAGCAGTTCTTC.

The V call is TRBV30, the J call TRBJ1-1, with 8 nucleotides matching TRBD1. Germline assignment: CDR1 GTSNPN and CDR2 SVGIG (reference sequence). The CDR3 spans 14 residues. V shed 3 bases and J 1 base; nucleotides not matched to a gene: 4. CDR3 residues: CAWRRTGKNTEAFF. The CDR3 region has the DNA TGTGCCTGGAGGCGGACAGGGAAGAACACTGAAGCTTTCTTT.

This clone was seen once. The V gene is TRBV7-9, the J gene TRBJ2-7; TRBD1 matches 7 bases. This CDR3 is built from 15 residues. Germline V gives CDR1 SEHNR, CDR2 FQNEAQ (reference sequence). The V and J ends lost 5 bases and 4 bases, in that order; junction bases with no gene match: 11. The CDR3 region has the DNA TGTGCCAGCAGCCCCCGACAGGGAGAAATTTACGAGCAGTACTTC. Its translation: CASSPRQGEIYEQYF.

V gene TRBV7-8 combines with J gene TRBJ2-5; TRBD1 might be the D (5 bases). The V end lost 3 bases, the J end lost 5 bases, and 10 bases lay between the germline ends. From germline, CDR1 is SGHVS and CDR2 FQNEAQ. CDR3 length equals 13 residues. CDR3 residues: CASSLTALETQYF. CDR3 DNA sequence: TGTGCCAGCAGCTTGACAGCGTTGGAGACCCAGTACTTC.

The chain is built from TRBV7-9 and TRBJ2-7; D gene uncertain. Per the germline V gene, CDR1 is SEHNR and CDR2 is FQNEAQ (reference sequence). Trimming pared 2 bases from V and 3 bases from J, leaving 5 bases between. CDR3 size: 12 residues. The CDR3 DNA reads as TGTGCCAGCAGCTTATCGGGCTACGAGCAGTACTTC. This sequence encodes CASSLSGYEQYF.

The chain recombines TRBV15 with TRBJ2-2, with 12 bases lining up with TRBD2. Trimming removed 8 bases from V and 5 bases from J; junction bases left unmatched: 6. This CDR3 region has 15 residues. Germline V gene data show CDR1 as LNHNV and CDR2 as YYDKDF (reference sequence). CDR3 DNA sequence: TGTGCCACCGGCGGACTAGCGGGGTTGACCGGGGAGCTGTTTTTT. The encoded protein is CATGGLAGLTGELFF.